This TCR beta chain was profiled in a study of T-cell memory formation after mild COVID-19. Background on the study: TCR clusters were mostly confined to one donor each.

Study-wide results and caveats: Whether day 37 second-wave clones are SARS-CoV-2-specific was not confirmed.

V lost 6 bases to trimming and J lost 2 bases; unmatched junction nucleotides: 4. The CDR3 spans 14 residues. As for this clonotype: What it binds is unknown.

TCRdb redid the calling of the 5' RACE reads with MiXCR, one entry per CDR3 protein. The table records 400,000 or so distinct CDR3 sequences, 20% of them present only once. This TCR derives from an adult woman who had mild COVID-19 (a few samples of this study predate the infection). Cell type and time point are not known. The chain joins TRBV12-3 or TRBV12-4 to TRBJ2-5; 9 nucleotides line up with TRBD1. Sequenced material: PBMCs or a T cell subset sorted from them (not recorded which). DNA of the CDR3: TGTGCCAGCAGCGGCGGGACAGGGCAAGAGACCCAGTACTTC. The encoded protein is CASSGGTGQETQYF.